These T cell receptor beta chains were read from a single sample in a study of CD4 T cells in relation to SARS-CoV-2 and coronaviruses. The antigens these receptors bind are not known. The table came from immunoSEQ multiplex PCR; TCRdb's copy has only in-frame clones and leaves some out. The sample records about 26,000 clones, over 60% being singletons. Sequenced sample: CD4+ T cells from PBMCs, cultured in vitro. The source is a human donor in good health. The CDR3 runs from the conserved cysteine through the conserved F or W. A D gene is named only where the DNA matches it firmly. The size of a clone is reported for some rows only, either as once, few or many, or as a class for expanded clones.

V: TRBV3-1/TRBV3-2; size: -; D: -; J: TRBJ1-4; CDR3: CASSQFIRANEKLFF; DNA: TGTGCCAGCAGCCAATTCATTAGGGCTAATGAAAAACTGTTTTTT
V: TRBV4-1; size: -; D: TRBD2; J: TRBJ2-7; CDR3: CASSQDWTSGRREQYF; DNA: TGCGCCAGCAGCCAAGATTGGACCAGCGGGAGGCGCGAGCAGTACTTC
V: TRBV6-6; size: few; D: -; J: TRBJ2-7; CDR3: CASSPRNRSWYEQYF; DNA: TGTGCCAGCAGCCCCCGGAACAGGTCTTGGTACGAGCAGTACTTC
V: TRBV6-6; size: -; D: -; J: TRBJ1-3; CDR3: CASTSPRAGNTIYF; DNA: TGTGCCAGCACATCCCCCCGGGCTGGAAACACCATATATTTT
V: TRBV20-1; size: -; D: TRBD2; J: TRBJ2-5; CDR3: CSASGVLAGQKETQYF; DNA: TGCAGTGCTAGTGGGGTCCTAGCGGGGCAGAAAGAGACCCAGTACTTC
V: TRBV2; size: -; D: -; J: TRBJ1-1; CDR3: CASARDPWGTEAFF; DNA: TGTGCCAGTGCCCGGGACCCCTGGGGCACTGAAGCTTTCTTT
V: TRBV7-9; size: -; D: -; J: TRBJ2-2; CDR3: CASSLAGGLTGELFF; DNA: TGTGCCAGCAGCTTAGCTGGGGGGCTCACCGGGGAGCTGTTTTTT
V: TRBV7-6; size: -; D: -; J: TRBJ2-7; CDR3: CASSPFGSSSYEQYF; DNA: TGTGCCAGCAGCCCGTTCGGGTCAAGCTCCTACGAGCAGTACTTC
V: TRBV11-2; size: -; D: -; J: TRBJ2-1; CDR3: CASSSSGLLNEQFF; DNA: TGTGCCAGCAGCTCTAGTGGGTTACTTAATGAGCAGTTCTTC
V: TRBV5-8; size: -; D: -; J: TRBJ2-7; CDR3: CASSLGEQRQYF; DNA: TGTGCCAGCAGCTTGGGCGAGCAACGGCAGTACTTC
V: TRBV5-1; size: -; D: -; J: TRBJ2-3; CDR3: CASSSSTDTQYF; DNA: TGCGCCAGCAGCTCGAGCACAGATACGCAGTATTTT
V: TRBV11-2; size: -; D: -; J: TRBJ2-3; CDR3: CASSSLGDTQYF; DNA: TGTGCCAGCAGCTCACTAGGAGATACGCAGTATTTT
V: TRBV6-2/TRBV6-3; size: -; D: TRBD2; J: TRBJ2-5; CDR3: CASSSLADLGETQYF; DNA: TGTGCCAGCAGCTCACTAGCGGACCTCGGGGAGACCCAGTACTTC
V: TRBV12-3/TRBV12-4; size: once; D: -; J: TRBJ2-5; CDR3: CASSFQLAETQYF; DNA: TGTGCCAGCAGTTTCCAACTAGCAGAGACCCAGTACTTC
V: TRBV6-2/TRBV6-3; size: -; D: -; J: TRBJ1-1; CDR3: CASSYGGVYTEAFF; DNA: TGTGCCAGCAGTTACGGGGGAGTCTACACTGAAGCTTTCTTT
V: TRBV5-1; size: -; D: -; J: TRBJ1-1; CDR3: CASSLRVGSEAFF; DNA: TGCGCCAGCAGTCTTCGGGTAGGCTCTGAAGCTTTCTTT
V: TRBV2; size: once; D: TRBD1; J: TRBJ2-1; CDR3: CASSHPGQARSEQFF; DNA: TGTGCCAGCAGTCATCCGGGACAGGCTCGTAGTGAGCAGTTCTTC
V: TRBV2; size: -; D: -; J: TRBJ1-1; CDR3: CASTLDPAGLAFF; DNA: TGTGCCAGCACGCTGGATCCAGCCGGGTTGGCTTTCTTT
V: TRBV10-3; size: -; D: TRBD2; J: TRBJ2-5; CDR3: CAISSGLAGETQYF; DNA: TGTGCCATCAGTTCGGGACTAGCCGGCGAGACCCAGTACTTC
V: TRBV5-8; size: -; D: -; J: TRBJ1-1; CDR3: CASSRDTAEAFF; DNA: TGTGCCAGCAGCCGGGACACCGCGGAAGCTTTCTTT
V: TRBV11-2; size: -; D: -; J: TRBJ2-1; CDR3: CASSLDGRNYNEQFF; DNA: TGTGCCAGCAGCTTAGATGGCAGGAATTACAATGAGCAGTTCTTC
V: TRBV11-3; size: -; D: -; J: TRBJ2-2; CDR3: CASAAWENTGELFF; DNA: TGTGCCAGCGCTGCGTGGGAGAACACCGGGGAGCTGTTTTTT
V: TRBV9; size: -; D: TRBD1; J: TRBJ1-1; CDR3: CASSANPQGPLTEAFF; DNA: TGTGCCAGCAGCGCCAACCCACAGGGGCCCCTAACTGAAGCTTTCTTT
V: TRBV7-2; size: -; D: -; J: TRBJ1-2; CDR3: CASSSPQGRVGYTF; DNA: TGTGCCAGCAGCTCACCACAGGGTCGAGTGGGCTACACCTTC
V: TRBV6-6; size: -; D: -; J: TRBJ1-2; CDR3: CASSYLRGGYTF; DNA: TGTGCCAGCAGTTACTTACGGGGAGGCTACACCTTC
V: TRBV9; size: -; D: -; J: TRBJ2-3; CDR3: CASSWATKGDTQYF; DNA: TGTGCCTCATCCTGGGCGACTAAGGGAGATACGCAGTATTTT
V: TRBV3-1/TRBV3-2; size: few; D: -; J: TRBJ1-2; CDR3: CASRNAHSIQSISF; DNA: TGTGCCAGCAGGAACGCCCACTCAATACAGAGTATATCCTTC
V: TRBV29-1; size: -; D: TRBD1; J: TRBJ1-1; CDR3: CSGGGQPLNTEAFF; DNA: TGCAGCGGAGGGGGACAGCCCTTGAACACTGAAGCTTTCTTT
V: TRBV7-2; size: few; D: -; J: TRBJ1-2; CDR3: CAPLGRFQGYTF; DNA: TGTGCCCCGTTAGGCAGGTTTCAGGGCTACACCTTC
V: TRBV19; size: -; D: TRBD1; J: TRBJ1-4; CDR3: CASSPGTVSNEKLFF; DNA: TGTGCCAGTAGCCCTGGGACAGTAAGTAATGAAAAACTGTTTTTT
V: TRBV11-3; size: -; D: -; J: TRBJ2-3; CDR3: CAYAGRFNTQYF; DNA: TGTGCCTACGCGGGGCGGTTTAATACGCAGTATTTT
V: TRBV28; size: -; D: -; J: TRBJ1-3; CDR3: CASRPLDVSSGNTIYF; DNA: TGTGCCAGCAGACCCTTGGACGTGAGCTCTGGAAACACCATATATTTT
V: TRBV14; size: -; D: -; J: TRBJ1-2; CDR3: CASSHGQDYGYTF; DNA: TGTGCCAGCAGCCACGGGCAGGACTATGGCTACACCTTC
V: TRBV25-1; size: -; D: TRBD1; J: TRBJ1-4; CDR3: CASSDDRDYEKLFF; DNA: TGTGCCAGCAGTGACGACAGGGACTATGAAAAACTGTTTTTT
V: TRBV4-1; size: -; D: -; J: TRBJ1-4; CDR3: CASSRSGGRDLEKLFF; DNA: TGCGCCAGCAGCCGGAGCGGCGGGAGGGATCTTGAAAAACTGTTTTTT
V: TRBV7-9; size: -; D: -; J: TRBJ2-3; CDR3: CASSRGPGTDTQYF; DNA: TGTGCCAGCAGCCGGGGCCCCGGCACAGATACGCAGTATTTT
V: TRBV6-5; size: once; D: TRBD1; J: TRBJ1-1; CDR3: CASSYYRGQGNTEAFF; DNA: TGTGCCAGCAGTTATTATAGGGGGCAGGGGAACACTGAAGCTTTCTTT
V: TRBV3-1/TRBV3-2; size: once; D: TRBD2; J: TRBJ2-2; CDR3: CASSQDLAGRNTGELFF; DNA: TGTGCCAGCAGCCAAGATCTAGCGGGGAGAAACACCGGGGAGCTGTTTTTT
V: TRBV19; size: few; D: -; J: TRBJ2-6; CDR3: CASTQGGSSGANVLTF; DNA: TGTGCCAGTACCCAAGGCGGCAGCTCTGGGGCCAACGTCCTGACTTTC
V: TRBV30; size: once; D: TRBD2; J: TRBJ2-7; CDR3: CAWSAGGYEQYF; DNA: TGTGCCTGGAGTGCGGGAGGCTACGAGCAGTACTTC
V: TRBV4-2; size: -; D: TRBD1; J: TRBJ1-5; CDR3: CASSQDGTGGQPQHF; DNA: TGTGCCAGCAGCCAAGATGGGACAGGGGGTCAGCCCCAGCATTTT
V: TRBV6-5; size: few; D: TRBD1; J: TRBJ1-2; CDR3: CASSTTGTGSEGYTF; DNA: TGTGCCAGCAGTACCACCGGGACAGGGAGTGAGGGCTACACCTTC
V: TRBV9; size: -; D: TRBD2; J: TRBJ2-3; CDR3: CASSVAVSGGYGTDTQYF; DNA: TGTGCCAGCAGCGTAGCGGTTAGCGGGGGGTATGGCACAGATACGCAGTATTTT
V: TRBV10-3; size: -; D: -; J: TRBJ2-4; CDR3: CATEGEKNIQYF; DNA: TGTGCCACAGAGGGAGAAAAAAACATTCAGTACTTC
V: TRBV6-5; size: once; D: -; J: TRBJ2-5; CDR3: CASSYTGLQETQYF; DNA: TGTGCCAGCAGTTATACAGGGCTCCAAGAGACCCAGTACTTC
V: TRBV30; size: -; D: -; J: TRBJ1-5; CDR3: CAWSNAGLNQPQHF; DNA: TGTGCCTGGAGTAACGCTGGACTTAATCAGCCCCAGCATTTT
V: TRBV6-6; size: once; D: TRBD1; J: TRBJ1-1; CDR3: CASSYSTGANTEAFF; DNA: TGTGCCAGCAGTTACTCAACAGGGGCGAACACTGAAGCTTTCTTT
V: TRBV7-2; size: -; D: -; J: TRBJ2-7; CDR3: CASSLDGGLSYEQYF; DNA: TGTGCCAGCAGCTTAGACGGGGGCTTATCCTACGAGCAGTACTTC
V: TRBV11-1; size: -; D: TRBD2; J: TRBJ2-7; CDR3: CASSAGLSGSSYEQYF; DNA: TGTGCCAGCAGCGCCGGTCTAAGCGGGAGCTCCTACGAGCAGTACTTC
V: TRBV6-1; size: once; D: TRBD1; J: TRBJ1-1; CDR3: CASSESPPQGARPEAFF; DNA: TGTGCCAGCAGTGAGAGCCCGCCGCAGGGGGCGCGTCCTGAAGCTTTCTTT
V: TRBV6-2/TRBV6-3; size: once; D: -; J: TRBJ2-5; CDR3: CASSDGWYQETQYF; DNA: TGTGCCAGCAGCGACGGATGGTACCAAGAGACCCAGTACTTC
V: TRBV3-1/TRBV3-2; size: -; D: -; J: TRBJ2-3; CDR3: CASSQGLDTQYF; DNA: TGTGCCAGCAGCCAAGGGCTGGATACGCAGTATTTT
V: TRBV5-6; size: once; D: -; J: TRBJ2-3; CDR3: CASTRDPPMGTQYF; DNA: TGTGCCAGCACCCGGGACCCCCCAATGGGTACGCAGTATTTT
V: TRBV28; size: -; D: TRBD1; J: TRBJ1-1; CDR3: CASSSPDRAGTEAFF; DNA: TGTGCCAGCAGTTCCCCGGACAGGGCGGGCACTGAAGCTTTCTTT
V: TRBV7-9; size: -; D: -; J: TRBJ2-5; CDR3: CASSLGDFQETQYF; DNA: TGTGCCAGCAGCTTAGGGGACTTTCAAGAGACCCAGTACTTC